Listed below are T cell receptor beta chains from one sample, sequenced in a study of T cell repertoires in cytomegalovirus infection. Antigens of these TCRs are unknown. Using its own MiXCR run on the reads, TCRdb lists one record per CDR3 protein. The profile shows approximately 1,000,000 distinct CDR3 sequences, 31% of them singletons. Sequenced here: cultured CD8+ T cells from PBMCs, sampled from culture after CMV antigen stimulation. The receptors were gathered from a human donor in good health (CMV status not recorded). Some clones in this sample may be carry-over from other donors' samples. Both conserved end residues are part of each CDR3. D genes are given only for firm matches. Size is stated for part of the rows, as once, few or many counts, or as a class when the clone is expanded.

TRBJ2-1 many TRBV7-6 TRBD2 TGTGCCAGCAGCTTAGAACTAGCGGGGGGGCAGAATGAGCAGTTCTTC CASSLELAGGQNEQFF
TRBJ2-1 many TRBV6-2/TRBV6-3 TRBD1 TGTGCCAGCAGCATTGACCAGGGACAGACAGCCTACAATGAGCAGTTCTTC CASSIDQGQTAYNEQFF
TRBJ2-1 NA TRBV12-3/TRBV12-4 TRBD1 TGTGCCAGCACCCCTCGAGACAGGGGGCTTGATGAGCAGTTCTTC CASTPRDRGLDEQFF
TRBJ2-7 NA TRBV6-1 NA TGTGCCAGCAGTGACCTGGGGGATAGGGGTCTTTCATACGAGCAGTACTTC CASSDLGDRGLSYEQYF
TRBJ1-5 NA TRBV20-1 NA TGCAGTGCTAGAGCGACGGAAAGCAGACAGCCCCAGCATTTT CSARATESRQPQHF
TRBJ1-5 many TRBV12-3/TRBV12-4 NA TGTGCCAGCCACCAGGGAAATGAGAATCAGCCCCAGCATTTT CASHQGNENQPQHF
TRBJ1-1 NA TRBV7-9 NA TGTGCCAGCAGCCCGCGACCCGGATGGGGTAATGATGAAGCTTTCTTT CASSPRPGWGNDEAFF
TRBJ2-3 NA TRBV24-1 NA TGTGCCACCAGTGAGGAAAGCACAGATACGCAGTATTTT CATSEESTDTQYF
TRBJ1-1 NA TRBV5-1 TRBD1 TGCGCCAGCAGCTTCGCGACAGGGAGGACTGAAGCTTTCTTT CASSFATGRTEAFF
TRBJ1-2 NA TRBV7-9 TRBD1 TGTGCCAGCAGCTCACCACGGAAGACGGACAGGGAGTATGGCTACACCTTC CASSSPRKTDREYGYTF
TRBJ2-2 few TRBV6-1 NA TGTGCCACCCCAGTTCCCGGCACCCGGGAGCTGTTTTTT CATPVPGTRELFF
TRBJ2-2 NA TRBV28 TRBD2 TGTGCCAGCCGGACCGGGACTACGAACACCGGGGAGCTGTTTTTT CASRTGTTNTGELFF
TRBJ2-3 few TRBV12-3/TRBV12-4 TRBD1 TGTGCCAGCAGTCCATTAGGACAGGGGGGCGCAGATACGCAGTATTTT CASSPLGQGGADTQYF
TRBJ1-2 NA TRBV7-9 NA TGTGCCAGCAGCTTAGAATCCGTCAACTATGGCTACACCTTC CASSLESVNYGYTF
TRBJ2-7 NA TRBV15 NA TGTGCCACCAGCAGAGATCGGGCAAATTACGAGCAGTACTTC CATSRDRANYEQYF
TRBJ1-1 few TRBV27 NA TGTGCCAGCAGTAAACCACCGGCGGACATGAACACTGAAGCTTTCTTT CASSKPPADMNTEAFF
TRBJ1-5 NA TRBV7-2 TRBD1 TGTGCCAGGAGCTTAAGGGACAGGATATACAATCAGCCCCAGCATTTT CARSLRDRIYNQPQHF
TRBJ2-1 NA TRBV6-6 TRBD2 TGTGCCAGCACCGGCGGGGGGCCATATGAGCAGTTCTTC CASTGGGPYEQFF
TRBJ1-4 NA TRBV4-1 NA TGCGCCAGCAGCCCGTCCGGAGGAGATGAAAAACTGTTTTTT CASSPSGGDEKLFF
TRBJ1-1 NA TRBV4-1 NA TGCGCCAGCAGTTTGACGGACGGGCCGAACACTGAAGCTTTCTTT CASSLTDGPNTEAFF
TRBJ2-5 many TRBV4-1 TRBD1 TGCGCCAGCAGCTCGACAGGGTTTTTCCAAGAGACCCAGTACTTC CASSSTGFFQETQYF
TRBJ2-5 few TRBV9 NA TGTGCCAGCAGCGTAGGGAACAGCCCGTGGACCCAGTACTTC CASSVGNSPWTQYF
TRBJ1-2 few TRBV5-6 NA TGTGCCAGCAGCTTCTCACAGGGCTTTGTTTTCGACTATGGCTACACCTTC CASSFSQGFVFDYGYTF
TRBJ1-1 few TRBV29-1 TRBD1 TGCAGCGCACCCGGGACAGGGGGCAGAACGGGCACTGAAGCTTTCTTT CSAPGTGGRTGTEAFF
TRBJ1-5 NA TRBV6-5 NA TGTGCCAACAGTTACGGGGGGACCGGTCAGCCCCAGCATTTT CANSYGGTGQPQHF
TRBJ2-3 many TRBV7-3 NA TGTGCCAGCAGCTTAAGCGGGGGCGGCGCAGATACGCAGTATTTT CASSLSGGGADTQYF
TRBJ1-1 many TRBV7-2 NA TGTGCCAGCAGCTCGGGGGGCTACACTGAAGCTTTCTTT CASSSGGYTEAFF
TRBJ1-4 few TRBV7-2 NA TGTGCCAGCAGCCCGACCCGGGGAAAACTGTTTTTT CASSPTRGKLFF